The rows below give T cell receptor beta chains drawn from one sample of a study of T cells after yellow fever vaccination. Each CDR3 protein gets one entry after TCRdb re-called the 5' RACE reads with MiXCR. The sample carries about 160,000 distinct CDR3 sequences, around 7% recorded once. The sample here was CD4+ T cells sorted from PBMCs, taken about 5 days after the first yellow fever vaccination. Receptors originate from a man aged 18 to 29 who received the YFV17D yellow fever vaccine. Each CDR3 is given with its conserved first and last residue. The order of the fields is V gene, J gene, clone size, D gene, CDR3 protein, CDR3 DNA. D genes are given only for firm matches. Some rows mark clone size as missing; the rest say once, few, many or name a class of expanded clone.

v_gene: TRBV7-9
j_gene: TRBJ2-1
abundance: many
d_gene: TRBD2
CDR3aa: CASSFGTSGVNEQFF
CDR3nt: TGTGCCAGCAGCTTTGGGACTAGCGGGGTCAATGAGCAGTTCTTC

v_gene: TRBV7-2
j_gene: TRBJ1-1
abundance: few
d_gene: -
CDR3aa: CASRGGFQMNTEAFF
CDR3nt: TGTGCCAGCAGAGGGGGGTTTCAGATGAACACTGAAGCTTTCTTT

v_gene: TRBV19
j_gene: TRBJ2-5
abundance: -
d_gene: TRBD2
CDR3aa: CASSSAGVQETQYF
CDR3nt: TGTGCCAGTAGTTCCGCGGGGGTCCAAGAGACCCAGTACTTC

v_gene: TRBV4-2
j_gene: TRBJ2-7
abundance: many
d_gene: -
CDR3aa: CASSQDLVDSYEQYF
CDR3nt: TGTGCCAGCAGCCAAGATTTGGTAGACTCCTACGAGCAGTACTTC

v_gene: TRBV3-1
j_gene: TRBJ1-2
abundance: -
d_gene: -
CDR3aa: CASTKEGFYGYTF
CDR3nt: TGTGCCAGCACCAAAGAAGGCTTTTATGGCTACACCTTC

v_gene: TRBV10-3
j_gene: TRBJ1-4
abundance: many
d_gene: TRBD1
CDR3aa: CAISVTGTGLREKLFF
CDR3nt: TGTGCCATCAGTGTGACTGGGACAGGCCTTCGGGAAAAACTGTTTTTT

v_gene: TRBV12-3/TRBV12-4
j_gene: TRBJ1-4
abundance: few
d_gene: -
CDR3aa: CASSLSRTEKLFF
CDR3nt: TGTGCCAGCAGTTTATCCAGGACTGAAAAACTGTTTTTT

v_gene: TRBV6-2/TRBV6-3
j_gene: TRBJ2-3
abundance: few
d_gene: TRBD2
CDR3aa: CASNRGGGRDTQYF
CDR3nt: TGTGCCAGCAATAGGGGCGGGGGGCGAGATACGCAGTATTTT

v_gene: TRBV5-1
j_gene: TRBJ2-3
abundance: -
d_gene: TRBD1
CDR3aa: CASSLVSGQPTDTQYF
CDR3nt: TGCGCCAGCAGCTTGGTTTCGGGACAGCCCACAGATACGCAGTATTTT

v_gene: TRBV4-1
j_gene: TRBJ1-1
abundance: many
d_gene: -
CDR3aa: CASSLPYTEAFF
CDR3nt: TGCGCCAGCAGCCTGCCCTACACTGAAGCTTTCTTT

v_gene: TRBV7-9
j_gene: TRBJ2-1
abundance: many
d_gene: TRBD1
CDR3aa: CASSGQGIYNEQFF
CDR3nt: TGTGCCAGCAGCGGACAGGGAATCTACAATGAGCAGTTCTTC

v_gene: TRBV6-1
j_gene: TRBJ1-2
abundance: few
d_gene: -
CDR3aa: CASRPSTGYGYTF
CDR3nt: TGTGCCAGCAGGCCGTCGACAGGCTATGGCTACACCTTC

v_gene: TRBV7-9
j_gene: TRBJ1-2
abundance: few
d_gene: -
CDR3aa: CASSSDRSNYGYTF
CDR3nt: TGTGCCAGCAGCTCGGACAGATCTAACTATGGCTACACCTTC

v_gene: TRBV4-1
j_gene: TRBJ2-7
abundance: -
d_gene: -
CDR3aa: CSSSQDERGTYEQYF
CDR3nt: TGCTCCAGCAGCCAAGATGAACGGGGGACATACGAGCAGTACTTC

v_gene: TRBV21-1
j_gene: TRBJ2-5
abundance: many
d_gene: -
CDR3aa: CASSKEAVCGGETQYF
CDR3nt: TGTGCCAGCAGCAAAGAAGCAGTATGTGGCGGGGAGACCCAGTACTTC

v_gene: TRBV12-3/TRBV12-4
j_gene: TRBJ1-1
abundance: many
d_gene: -
CDR3aa: CASSLSTLLREAFF
CDR3nt: TGTGCCAGCAGCCTCTCGACCCTTCTCCGGGAAGCTTTCTTT

v_gene: TRBV3-1
j_gene: TRBJ2-7
abundance: -
d_gene: -
CDR3aa: CASSRSLRGTVPYEQYF
CDR3nt: TGTGCCAGCAGCCGAAGCCTGCGCGGGACAGTCCCCTACGAGCAGTACTTC

v_gene: TRBV5-1
j_gene: TRBJ2-1
abundance: many
d_gene: -
CDR3aa: CASRGTSNEQFF
CDR3nt: TGCGCCAGCAGGGGCACTAGCAATGAGCAGTTCTTC

v_gene: TRBV9
j_gene: TRBJ1-4
abundance: few
d_gene: -
CDR3aa: CASSVGTVDHEKLFF
CDR3nt: TGTGCCAGCAGCGTAGGGACAGTCGATCATGAAAAACTGTTTTTT

v_gene: TRBV5-4
j_gene: TRBJ2-1
abundance: many
d_gene: -
CDR3aa: CASSAGIGEQFF
CDR3nt: TGTGCCAGCTCCGCTGGGATTGGTGAGCAGTTCTTC

v_gene: TRBV18
j_gene: TRBJ2-1
abundance: -
d_gene: TRBD2
CDR3aa: CASSPPPGGRYNEQFF
CDR3nt: TGTGCCAGCTCACCACCCCCGGGGGGGCGCTACAATGAGCAGTTCTTC

v_gene: TRBV5-4
j_gene: TRBJ1-2
abundance: -
d_gene: TRBD1
CDR3aa: CASSLGSPQGYNGYTF
CDR3nt: TGTGCCAGCAGCTTGGGATCTCCACAGGGGTATAATGGCTACACCTTC

v_gene: TRBV10-3
j_gene: TRBJ1-3
abundance: few
d_gene: -
CDR3aa: CASTTLITNGNTIYF
CDR3nt: TGTGCCTCGACAACCCTAATAACCAATGGAAACACCATATATTTT

v_gene: TRBV4-1
j_gene: TRBJ1-4
abundance: -
d_gene: -
CDR3aa: CASSQVGGGLFF
CDR3nt: TGCGCCAGCAGCCAAGTAGGGGGTGGACTGTTTTTT

v_gene: TRBV7-9
j_gene: TRBJ1-3
abundance: many
d_gene: -
CDR3aa: CASSLSLAGNTIYF
CDR3nt: TGTGCCAGCAGCTTATCTTTAGCAGGAAACACCATATATTTT

v_gene: TRBV3-1
j_gene: TRBJ1-6
abundance: many
d_gene: -
CDR3aa: CASSQVGWNSPLHF
CDR3nt: TGTGCCAGCAGCCAAGTTGGATGGAATTCACCCCTCCACTTT

v_gene: TRBV6-1
j_gene: TRBJ1-5
abundance: few
d_gene: -
CDR3aa: CASSENGGNQPQHF
CDR3nt: TGTGCCAGCAGTGAAAACGGGGGCAATCAGCCCCAGCATTTT

v_gene: TRBV12-3/TRBV12-4
j_gene: TRBJ2-1
abundance: many
d_gene: TRBD2
CDR3aa: CASSTPGGSGGRNEQFF
CDR3nt: TGTGCCAGCAGTACACCGGGGGGAAGCGGGGGGCGAAATGAGCAGTTCTTC

v_gene: TRBV7-2
j_gene: TRBJ2-1
abundance: few
d_gene: -
CDR3aa: CASSSRVFEQFF
CDR3nt: TGTGCCAGCAGCTCGAGGGTGTTTGAGCAGTTCTTC

v_gene: TRBV12-2
j_gene: TRBJ1-5
abundance: few
d_gene: -
CDR3aa: CASRLAGGGNQPQHF
CDR3nt: TGTGCAAGTCGCTTAGCGGGTGGGGGCAATCAGCCCCAGCATTTT

v_gene: TRBV27
j_gene: TRBJ2-2
abundance: many
d_gene: TRBD1
CDR3aa: CASSLPGQGSTGELFF
CDR3nt: TGTGCCAGCAGTTTACCGGGACAGGGGTCCACCGGGGAGCTGTTTTTT

v_gene: TRBV6-5
j_gene: TRBJ2-7
abundance: many
d_gene: TRBD1
CDR3aa: CASSLLTGVYEQYF
CDR3nt: TGTGCCAGCAGTTTGTTGACAGGGGTATACGAGCAGTACTTC

v_gene: TRBV9
j_gene: TRBJ2-2
abundance: many
d_gene: -
CDR3aa: CASSVDGRLFF
CDR3nt: TGTGCCAGCAGCGTAGACGGAAGGCTGTTTTTT

v_gene: TRBV24-1
j_gene: TRBJ1-2
abundance: many
d_gene: TRBD1
CDR3aa: CATSQGESGYTF
CDR3nt: TGTGCCACCAGCCAGGGGGAGTCTGGCTACACCTTC

v_gene: TRBV6-5
j_gene: TRBJ2-1
abundance: -
d_gene: TRBD2
CDR3aa: CASSYGAGGSYNEQFF
CDR3nt: TGTGCCAGCAGTTACGGGGCGGGGGGGTCCTACAATGAGCAGTTCTTC

v_gene: TRBV18
j_gene: TRBJ2-3
abundance: many
d_gene: -
CDR3aa: CASSPQRATDTQYF
CDR3nt: TGTGCCAGCTCACCCCAAAGGGCAACAGATACGCAGTATTTT

v_gene: TRBV5-4
j_gene: TRBJ2-3
abundance: many
d_gene: -
CDR3aa: CASGRRGAGVTDTQYF
CDR3nt: TGTGCCAGCGGACGGAGGGGGGCCGGTGTGACAGATACGCAGTATTTT

v_gene: TRBV28
j_gene: TRBJ2-6
abundance: few
d_gene: -
CDR3aa: CASIQGSSGANVLTF
CDR3nt: TGTGCCAGCATTCAGGGGAGCTCTGGGGCCAACGTCCTGACTTTC

v_gene: TRBV23-1
j_gene: TRBJ2-7
abundance: many
d_gene: -
CDR3aa: CATTGPGAYEQYF
CDR3nt: TGCGCCACCACAGGGCCGGGGGCCTACGAGCAGTACTTC

v_gene: TRBV3-1
j_gene: TRBJ2-4
abundance: few
d_gene: -
CDR3aa: CASSHRPIAKNIQYF
CDR3nt: TGTGCCAGCAGCCATCGACCAATAGCCAAAAACATTCAGTACTTC

v_gene: TRBV6-2/TRBV6-3
j_gene: TRBJ2-5
abundance: many
d_gene: -
CDR3aa: CASSLTSETQYF
CDR3nt: TGTGCCAGCAGCCTGACGTCGGAGACCCAGTACTTC

v_gene: TRBV29-1
j_gene: TRBJ2-3
abundance: few
d_gene: -
CDR3aa: CSVARGTTDTQYF
CDR3nt: TGCAGCGTTGCCCGGGGGACCACAGATACGCAGTATTTT

v_gene: TRBV5-1
j_gene: TRBJ2-5
abundance: many
d_gene: -
CDR3aa: CASSPAGTRQETQYF
CDR3nt: TGCGCCAGCAGCCCAGCCGGGACTCGCCAAGAGACCCAGTACTTC

v_gene: TRBV10-3
j_gene: TRBJ1-2
abundance: few
d_gene: -
CDR3aa: CAISEGAGYGYTF
CDR3nt: TGTGCCATCAGTGAGGGGGCCGGGTATGGCTACACCTTC

v_gene: TRBV20-1
j_gene: TRBJ2-1
abundance: many
d_gene: TRBD2
CDR3aa: CSATKAGGLENEQFF
CDR3nt: TGCAGTGCTACTAAAGCGGGGGGGCTAGAAAATGAGCAGTTCTTC

v_gene: TRBV5-5
j_gene: TRBJ2-1
abundance: many
d_gene: TRBD1
CDR3aa: CASSSGQRFSYNEQFF
CDR3nt: TGTGCCAGCAGTTCGGGACAGAGGTTCTCCTACAATGAGCAGTTCTTC

v_gene: TRBV7-9
j_gene: TRBJ2-5
abundance: few
d_gene: TRBD2
CDR3aa: CASSPGLAGSQETQYF
CDR3nt: TGTGCCAGCAGCCCAGGACTAGCGGGGAGCCAAGAGACCCAGTACTTC

v_gene: TRBV3-1
j_gene: TRBJ2-1
abundance: many
d_gene: TRBD2
CDR3aa: CASSQTSGGVYNEQFF
CDR3nt: TGTGCCAGCAGCCAGACTAGCGGGGGGGTTTACAATGAGCAGTTCTTC

v_gene: TRBV29-1
j_gene: TRBJ1-2
abundance: many
d_gene: -
CDR3aa: CSVGRLGYTF
CDR3nt: TGCAGCGTTGGAAGACTTGGCTACACCTTC

v_gene: TRBV4-1
j_gene: TRBJ2-7
abundance: many
d_gene: -
CDR3aa: CASSQVGTASYEQYF
CDR3nt: TGCGCCAGCAGCCAAGTAGGGACGGCTTCCTACGAGCAGTACTTC

v_gene: TRBV5-1
j_gene: TRBJ2-7
abundance: medium-sized
d_gene: -
CDR3aa: CASGFGSYEQYF
CDR3nt: TGCGCCAGTGGATTTGGGTCCTACGAGCAGTACTTC

v_gene: TRBV6-1
j_gene: TRBJ2-7
abundance: -
d_gene: TRBD1
CDR3aa: CASSVRDRGFKGTRYEQYF
CDR3nt: TGTGCCAGCAGTGTCCGGGACAGGGGGTTTAAAGGTACTCGCTACGAGCAGTACTTC